This paragraph covers one TCR beta chain sequence. Its antigen is undetermined. The sample comes from a study of cytomegalovirus exposure and HLA in healthy donors. Whole-study context: From about 170 million T cells, an earlier analysis saw 120 million or so unique TCR beta sequences.

Study-level results: In a later analysis, productive TCRs from donors in an Asian-associated ancestry cluster reportedly carried fewer N-insertions than the cohort mean. Per a prior analysis, the majority of TCR beta V segments were productive roughly 90% or roughly 30% of the time. A classifier reportedly called cytomegalovirus status with high sensitivity and specificity.

In the PCR, 60 Vbeta and 13 Jbeta primers were used. Measured with immunoSEQ multiplex PCR; TCRdb has only the in-frame clones, and not every one. The table records approximately 120,000 clones, about a sixth of them present only once. This TCR derives from a female donor in good health and CMV-seropositive. Sequenced input: PBMCs.

Here the CDR3 DNA reads TGTGCCAGCAGTGTGACAGGGGATGACACTGAAGCTTTCTTT. This gives the protein CASSVTGDDTEAFF. This chain connects TRBV6-1 to TRBJ1-1; the match to TRBD1 covers 8 bases. Germline V lookup: CDR1 MNHNS, CDR2 SASEGT. V lost 4 bases to trimming and J lost 3 bases; unmatched junction nucleotides: 4. The CDR3 covers 14 residues.